These 21 T cell receptor beta chains came from one sample sequenced in a study of vaccination and CD4 T cells after COVID-19. The Oncomine TCR Beta short-read assay sequenced DNA from cultured CD4+ T cells. One entry per CDR3 protein results from TCRdb running MiXCR on the PCR reads. The repertoire holds 13,000 or so distinct CDR3 sequences, with about 43% as singletons. No antigen has been identified for these receptors. Treatment reported: roughly 11-day PBMC culture with coronavirus spike peptide pools or control peptides (ViraFEST assay). Source material: CD4+ T cells from blood, cultured in vitro. Receptor source: a human donor who had recovered from COVID-19.

CDR3 DNA sequence: TGCAGTGCTTGGAAAGGACTAGCTGGCAATGAGCAGTTCTTC. As protein: CSAWKGLAGNEQFF. The genes are TRBV20-1 and TRBJ2-1; TRBD2 aligns across 8 bases. The CDR3 runs to 14 residues. Germline CDR1 and CDR2: DFQATT and SNEGSKA (reference sequence). Losses at the gene ends were 5 bases for V and 6 bases for J; bases not matched to a gene: 9.

This sequence joins TRBV7-9 and TRBJ2-7, with a possible D match to TRBD2 (6 bases). The CDR3 length is 15 residues. Trimming took off 5 bases at V and 0 bases at J, with 14 bases between the two ends. Germline CDR1 is SEHNR and CDR2 is FQNEAQ (reference sequence). CDR3 protein: CASSHPSDLSYEQYF. In DNA form, the CDR3 reads TGTGCCAGCAGCCACCCTAGCGACCTCTCCTACGAGCAGTACTTC.

The J gene is TRBJ1-2, the V gene TRBV5-1, with D maybe TRBD1 (6 bases). Germline V lookup: CDR1 SGHRS, CDR2 YFSETQ. The V end was cut by 1 base, the J end by 4 bases, with 17 bases between. CDR3 size: 16 residues. Here the CDR3 DNA reads TGCGCCAGCAGCTTGTCCCCCGACAGGAGGTTCTATGGCTACACCTTC. The encoded protein is CASSLSPDRRFYGYTF. Supplemented by reference TRBV5-1 and TRBJ1-2, the full variable domain reads KAGVTQTPRYLIKTRGQQVTLSCSPISGHRSVSWYQQTPGQGLQFLFEYFSETQRNKGNFPGRFSGRQFSNSRSEMNVSTLELGDSALYLCASSLSPDRRFYGYTFGSGTRLTVV.

This clonotype was observed a single time. The chain employs TRBV20-1 and TRBJ2-1; possibly TRBD2 for D (6 bases). The CDR3 sequence is 15 residues long. In germline, CDR1 is DFQATT, CDR2 SNEGSKA (reference sequence). The CDR3 DNA follows: TGCAGCGCCCCTCCGGAGGGCCGAAGAGCCAATGAGCAGTTCTTC. This sequence encodes CSAPPEGRRANEQFF.

The gene calls are TRBV4-2 and TRBJ2-2, with D possibly TRBD2 on 6 matching bases. Trimming cost V 0 bases and J 5 bases, with 13 bases left between them. Germline loops: CDR1 LGHNA, CDR2 YNFKEQ. CDR3 length: 16 residues. The CDR3 DNA reads TGTGCCAGCAGCCAAGATGGAGGGAGAATTACCGGGGAGCTGTTTTTT. Amino acids: CASSQDGGRITGELFF.

The chain uses TRBV25-1 and TRBJ2-1, with D perhaps TRBD1 (6 bases). Trimming removed 6 bases at V and 1 base at J, with 10 bases between. Germline lookup yields CDR1 MGHDK and CDR2 SYGVNS. This CDR3 region has 14 residues. CDR3 DNA: TGTGCCAGCAGCCCCGGACAGTCCTACAATGAGCAGTTCTTC. Translating gives CASSPGQSYNEQFF.

This rearrangement joins TRBV19 to TRBJ1-2; D is ambiguous. Germline CDR1 LNHDA, CDR2 SQIVND (reference sequence). This CDR3 region has 14 residues. V was shortened by 5 bases and J by 2 bases, with 12 bases between the two germline ends. The CDR3 protein is CASSSYTGNYGYTF. As DNA, the CDR3 is TGTGCCAGTAGTTCCTACACGGGGAACTATGGCTACACCTTC.

The rearrangement joins TRBV20-1 to TRBJ1-2; 9 nucleotides agree with TRBD1. Germline V CDR1 and CDR2: DFQATT, SNEGSKA (reference sequence). V lost 2 bases and J lost 2; bases outside the gene matches: 3. The CDR3 has 14 amino acids. CDR3 sequence: CSARKGQGNYGYTF. The CDR3 DNA reads TGCAGTGCTAGAAAGGGACAGGGAAACTATGGCTACACCTTC.

This sequence joins TRBV28 and TRBJ1-3; D is undetermined. The CDR3 has 16 residues. V dropped 7 bases and J dropped 0 bases, with 16 bases sitting between them. Germline V gene data show CDR1 as MDHEN and CDR2 as SYDVKM. CDR3 in DNA: TGTGCCAGCACCCCACCCCACATCAACTCTGGAAACACCATATATTTT. Translating it yields CASTPPHINSGNTIYF.

This chain links TRBV6-1 with TRBJ1-6, with D possibly matching TRBD1 (6 bases). Germline loops: CDR1 MNHNS, CDR2 SASEGT. The V and J ends lost 5 bases and 5 bases respectively, with 10 bases between them. This CDR3 is built from 14 residues. The CDR3 reads CASSKDRDNSPLHF. The CDR3 DNA is TGTGCCAGCAGTAAGGACAGAGATAATTCACCCCTCCACTTT.

The chain uses TRBV6-1 and TRBJ1-6, with D hard to call. The CDR3 runs 11 residues. Deletions cut 4 bases from V and 10 bases from J, with 5 bases between. The germline V gene encodes CDR1 MNHNS and CDR2 SASEGT. CDR3 sequence (DNA): TGTGCCAGCAGTGGACTGTCACCCCTCCACTTT. Translating gives CASSGLSPLHF.

This chain uses TRBV4-1 with TRBJ1-2; D perhaps matches TRBD1 (5 bases). The CDR3 runs 18 residues. Germline assignment: CDR1 MGHRA and CDR2 YSYEKL. V gave up 2 bases and J gave up 5 bases, with 24 bases separating them. The CDR3 loop is CASSQWGRGRGDSYGYTF. CDR3 coding DNA: TGCGCCAGCAGCCAATGGGGCCGCGGTCGGGGCGATTCGTATGGCTACACCTTC.

This clonotype is medium-sized within its sample. The chain links TRBV19 to TRBJ1-5; D is perhaps TRBD1 (5 bases). The CDR3 extends over 14 amino acids. CDR1 is LNHDA and CDR2 is SQIVND in the germline V gene (reference sequence). Deletions cut 3 bases from V and 6 bases from J, with 12 bases between. CDR3 sequence: CASSITGSRQPQHF. The CDR3 DNA reads as TGTGCCAGTAGTATCACAGGATCTCGTCAGCCCCAGCATTTT.

The CDR3 bases are TGTGCCAGCAGTTACTCGCCCCGGGACAGGGGGCGTAATGAGCAGTTCTTC. Protein: CASSYSPRDRGRNEQFF. V and J are TRBV6-5 and TRBJ2-1, with 12 nucleotides matching TRBD1. The length of the CDR3 is 17 residues. CDR1 MNHEY and CDR2 SVGAGI come from the germline V gene. Germline trimming cut 0 bases from V and 7 bases from J; bases unmatched to any gene: 7.

This rearrangement joins TRBV24-1 to TRBJ1-5, with 7 bases identical to TRBD1. The junction had 6 bases not matched to a gene; V was cut back by 9 bases and J by 5 bases. The CDR3 consists of 13 residues. The germline V gene encodes CDR1 KGHDR and CDR2 SFDVKD. The CDR3 DNA is TGTGCCACCGCATCAGGGGGGGATCAGCCCCAGCATTTT. Translating gives CATASGGDQPQHF.

The gene calls are TRBV7-2 and TRBJ1-1, with D hard to call. CDR1 is SGHTA, CDR2 FQGNSA, per germline. The CDR3 has 13 residues. V lost 5 bases and J lost 1, with 8 bases in between. The CDR3 bases are TGTGCCAGCAGCCTGGGCCAGAACACTGAAGCTTTCTTT. This encodes CASSLGQNTEAFF.

This clonotype appeared a few times. The rearrangement links TRBV7-3 to TRBJ2-5, with 11 bases identical to TRBD2. CDR1 and CDR2 from the germline V gene are SGHTA and FQGTGA. The J segment lost 4 bases and the V segment lost 6 bases, leaving 4 bases of the junction unmatched. This CDR3 has 14 residues. Here the CDR3 reads CASSRTSGGETQYF. The CDR3 DNA is TGTGCCAGCAGTCGCACTAGCGGGGGAGAGACCCAGTACTTC.

The chain uses TRBV7-2 and TRBJ2-3; a possible D gene is TRBD1 (5 bases). Deletions cut 4 bases from V and 4 bases from J, with 15 bases between. This CDR3 region has 15 residues. Germline lookup yields CDR1 SGHTA and CDR2 FQGNSA. CDR3 sequence reads: CASSSEAFRADTQYF. The CDR3 coding sequence is TGTGCCAGCAGCTCTGAGGCCTTCAGGGCAGATACGCAGTATTTT.

The chain employs TRBV30 and TRBJ1-2, with unresolved D. The CDR3 runs to 13 residues. Trimming removed 4 bases from V and 5 bases from J, with 14 bases in between. Germline V gene lookup returns CDR1 GTSNPN and CDR2 SVGIG (reference sequence). This CDR3 reads CAWTLSLGYGYTF. In nucleotides, the CDR3 is TGTGCCTGGACGCTCAGCCTCGGGTATGGCTACACCTTC.

The chain employs TRBV6-1 and TRBJ1-2; D gene ambiguous. Trimming took off 2 bases at V and 7 bases at J, with 17 bases between the two ends. From germline, CDR1 is MNHNS and CDR2 SASEGT. The CDR3 is 15 residues long. The CDR3 here is CASSEFFLAVGGYTF. The CDR3 DNA reads as TGTGCCAGCAGTGAATTCTTCCTGGCGGTTGGTGGCTACACCTTC.

The chain employs TRBV19 and TRBJ1-1, with a weak D call TRBD1 (6 bases). This CDR3 is 18 amino acids long. Germline values: CDR1 LNHDA, CDR2 SQIVND (reference sequence). The V end was cut by 5 bases, the J end by 5 bases, with 27 bases between. CDR3 bases: TGTGCCAGTAGTGCAAGGGGCAGGGGCTCGGGCCTAGGGACTGAAGCTTTCTTT. Its protein product is CASSARGRGSGLGTEAFF.